This T cell receptor beta chain was sequenced for a study of T cell repertoires in cytomegalovirus infection. Study at large: Public TCR beta signatures marked donors with CMV infection and the matching HLA. Regarding the study as a whole: In two of eight donors, the top clonotype was HLA-C-restricted CMV-specific. Carriers of CMV and the relevant HLA type were discriminated by public TCR beta frequency.

This clonotype was recorded at least ten times. Its cognate antigen is unknown. TCRdb re-called the reads with MiXCR, one entry per CDR3 protein. In the table there are approximately 190,000 distinct CDR3 sequences, roughly 9% of which are singletons. The germline V gene has CDR1 SGHTA and CDR2 FQGNSA. This CDR3 contains 16 residues. V was pared by 3 bases and J by 0 bases, with 4 bases of the junction left unmatched. The clonotype was recovered from a human donor in good health (CMV status not recorded). Some clones in this sample may be carry-over from other donors' samples. Sequencing was carried out using PBMCs. The chain has TRBV7-2 and TRBJ2-1; TRBD2 agrees at 8 bases. The CDR3 loop is CASSLRGASSYNEQFF. CDR3 in DNA: TGTGCCAGCAGCTTGCGGGGGGCTAGCTCCTACAATGAGCAGTTCTTC.